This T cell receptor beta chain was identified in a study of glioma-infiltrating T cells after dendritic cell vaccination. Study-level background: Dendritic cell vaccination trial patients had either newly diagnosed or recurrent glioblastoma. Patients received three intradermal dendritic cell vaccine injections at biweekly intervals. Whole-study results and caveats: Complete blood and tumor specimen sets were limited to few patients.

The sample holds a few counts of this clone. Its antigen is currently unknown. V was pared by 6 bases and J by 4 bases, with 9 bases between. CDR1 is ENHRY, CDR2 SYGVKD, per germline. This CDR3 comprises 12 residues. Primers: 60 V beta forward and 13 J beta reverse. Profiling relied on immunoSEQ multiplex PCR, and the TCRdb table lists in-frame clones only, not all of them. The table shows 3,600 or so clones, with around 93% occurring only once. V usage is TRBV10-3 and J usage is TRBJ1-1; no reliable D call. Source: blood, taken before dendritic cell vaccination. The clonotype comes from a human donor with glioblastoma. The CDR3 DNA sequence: TGTGCCATCAGCACCACTGGCACTGAAGCTTTCTTT. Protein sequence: CAISTTGTEAFF.